The present T cell receptor (beta chain) was sequenced within a study of CD8 T cells in Susac syndrome. The sequenced target, TCR beta, came from blood CD8+ and CD4+ T cells. Negative isolation yielded CD4+ and CD8+ T cells, and FACS enriched TEMRA cells. Random hexamers served to reverse transcribe roughly 0.45 to 1 ug RNA. Via MiXCR, TCRdb re-called the immunoSEQ multiplex PCR reads, giving one row per CDR3 protein. This table holds 210,000 or so distinct CDR3 sequences, roughly 93% found once. Germline CDR1 and CDR2: WSHSY and SAAADI. The CDR3 is 14 amino acids. V lost 2 bases and J 2 bases, leaving 9 bases between the germline ends.

The V gene is TRBV10-2, the J gene TRBJ1-1, with D hard to call. This receptor was taken from a human donor with Susac syndrome. Sequenced input: CD4+ T cells from PBMCs. The CDR3: CASSERLSNTEAFF. The CDR3, as DNA: TGCGCCAGCAGTGAGAGGCTCTCAAACACTGAAGCTTTCTTT.